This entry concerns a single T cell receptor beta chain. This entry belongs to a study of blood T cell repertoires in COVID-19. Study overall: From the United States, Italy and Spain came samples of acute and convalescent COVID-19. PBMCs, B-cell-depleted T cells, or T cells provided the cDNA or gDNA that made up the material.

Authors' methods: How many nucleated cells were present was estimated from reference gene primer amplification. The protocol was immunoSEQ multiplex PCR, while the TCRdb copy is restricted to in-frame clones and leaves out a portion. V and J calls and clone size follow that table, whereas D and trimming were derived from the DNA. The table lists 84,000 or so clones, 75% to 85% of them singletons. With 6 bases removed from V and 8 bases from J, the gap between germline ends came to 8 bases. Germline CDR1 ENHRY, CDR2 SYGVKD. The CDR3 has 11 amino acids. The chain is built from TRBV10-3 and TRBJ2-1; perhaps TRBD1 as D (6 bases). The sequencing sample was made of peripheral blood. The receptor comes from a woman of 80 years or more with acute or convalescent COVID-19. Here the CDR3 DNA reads TGTGCCATCAGACAGGGCGATGAGCAGTTCTTC. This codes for CAIRQGDEQFF.